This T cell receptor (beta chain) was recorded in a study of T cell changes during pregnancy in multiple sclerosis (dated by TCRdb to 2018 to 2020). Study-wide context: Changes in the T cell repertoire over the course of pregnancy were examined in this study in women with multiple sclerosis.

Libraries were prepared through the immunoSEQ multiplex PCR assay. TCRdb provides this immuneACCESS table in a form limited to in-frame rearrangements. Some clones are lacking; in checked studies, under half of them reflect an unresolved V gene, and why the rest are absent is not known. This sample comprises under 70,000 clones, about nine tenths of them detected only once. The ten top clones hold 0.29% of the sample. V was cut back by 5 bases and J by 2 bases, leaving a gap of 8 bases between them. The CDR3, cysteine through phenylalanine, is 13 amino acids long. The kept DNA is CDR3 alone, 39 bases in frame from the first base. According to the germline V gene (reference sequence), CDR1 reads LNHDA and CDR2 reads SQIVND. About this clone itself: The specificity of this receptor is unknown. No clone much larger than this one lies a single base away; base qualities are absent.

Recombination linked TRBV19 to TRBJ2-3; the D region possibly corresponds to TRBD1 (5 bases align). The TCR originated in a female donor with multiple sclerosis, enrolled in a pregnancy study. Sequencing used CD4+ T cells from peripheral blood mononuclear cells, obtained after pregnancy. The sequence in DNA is TGTGCCAGTAGTCGGACATTCACAGATACGCAGTATTTT. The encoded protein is CASSRTFTDTQYF.